The 22 T cell receptor beta chains presented below share a single source sample, sequenced in a study of CD4+ T cells in melanoma. Some clones are missing from TCRdb's copy, which holds only in-frame ones; the method was immunoSEQ multiplex PCR. Among about 120,000 clones listed, approximately 90% were seen once. What was sequenced was peripheral blood. These receptors came from a human donor with melanoma.

The chain has TRBV19 and TRBJ1-2, with 7 bases lining up with TRBD1. V shed 7 bases and J 2 bases; nucleotides not matched to a gene: 4. This CDR3 has 13 residues. Germline V gene sequence: CDR1 LNHDA, CDR2 SQIVND (reference sequence). The CDR3 DNA is TGTGCCAGTATGGGGACAGAAAACTATGGCTACACCTTC. Protein product: CASMGTENYGYTF. Filled out from reference TRBV19 and TRBJ1-2, the complete variable domain reads DGGITQSPKYLFRKEGQNVTLSCEQNLNHDAMYWYRQDPGQGLRLIYYSQIVNDFQKGDIAEGYSVSREKKESFPLTVTSAQKNPTAFYLCASMGTENYGYTFGSGTRLTVV.

The V gene is TRBV16, the J gene TRBJ2-5; 7 bases line up with TRBD1. Germline values: CDR1 KGHSY, CDR2 FQNENV. This CDR3 contains 13 residues. The V gene end was trimmed by 7 bases and the J gene end by 3 bases; junction bases not matched to a gene: 5. The CDR3 here is CASTVDREETQYF. The CDR3 DNA is TGTGCCAGCACCGTCGACAGGGAAGAGACCCAGTACTTC.

V and J are TRBV27 and TRBJ1-1, with TRBD1 matching over 8 bases. This CDR3 comprises 15 residues. V lost 7 bases, J lost 0 bases, and 7 bases stayed unmatched. CDR1 and CDR2 (germline): MNHEY, SMNVEV (reference sequence). CDR3 sequence (DNA): TGTGCCAGCACCCCGGCAGGGGGCCTGAACACTGAAGCTTTCTTT. This translates into CASTPAGGLNTEAFF.

The chain couples TRBV7-2 to TRBJ2-3, with D perhaps TRBD1 (6 bases). Germline loops: CDR1 SGHTA, CDR2 FQGNSA. The V end lost 1 base, the J end lost 4 bases, and 9 bases lay between the germline ends. The length of the CDR3 is 14 residues. The CDR3 coding sequence is TGTGCCAGCAGCTTAGACAGGGCTGCAGATACGCAGTATTTT. Amino acids: CASSLDRAADTQYF. Full variable domain (remainder filled in from reference TRBV7-2 and TRBJ2-3): GAGVSQSPSNKVTEKGKDVELRCDPISGHTALYWYRQSLGQGLEFLIYFQGNSAPDKSGLPSDRFSAERTGGSVSTLTIQRTQQEDSAVYLCASSLDRAADTQYFGPGTRLTVL.

This clone occurred once. The V and J genes are TRBV5-4 and TRBJ2-3; TRBD1 agrees at 7 bases. Germline V gene lookup returns CDR1 SGHNT and CDR2 YYREEE (reference sequence). Unmatched junction bases numbered 6, after V lost 0 bases and J lost 8 bases. This CDR3 region has 14 residues. The CDR3 nucleotides are TGTGCCAGCAGCTTGGATAGGGGGCAGGGTACGCAGTATTTT. This encodes CASSLDRGQGTQYF.

The chain couples TRBV6-4 to TRBJ2-2, with 9 bases that match TRBD1. The CDR3 is 16 residues long. Losses at the gene ends were 3 bases for V and 3 bases for J; bases not matched to a gene: 5. Germline assignment: CDR1 MRHNA and CDR2 SNTAGT. CDR3 DNA: TGTGCCAGCAGTGAAAAACAGGGGGCCGACACCGGGGAGCTGTTTTTT. Residues: CASSEKQGADTGELFF.

V is TRBV7-2 and J is TRBJ2-3; 13 bases are shared with TRBD2. This CDR3 comprises 18 residues. The ends lost 4 bases at V and 6 bases at J; junction bases unmatched: 13. From germline, CDR1 is SGHTA and CDR2 FQGNSA. The CDR3 region is CASSSRELAGGRWDTQYF. The CDR3 nucleotides read TGTGCCAGCAGCTCTCGGGAACTAGCGGGGGGGCGGTGGGATACGCAGTATTTT.

V is TRBV5-1 and J is TRBJ2-5; 10 nucleotides line up with TRBD1. Trimming cost V 3 bases and J 5 bases; bases outside gene matches: 7. Germline V gene data show CDR1 as SGHRS and CDR2 as YFSETQ. The CDR3 covers 15 residues. The CDR3 region has the DNA TGCGCCAGCAGCTGGGGGTCGGGACAGGGGGAGACCCAGTACTTC. This encodes CASSWGSGQGETQYF.

This chain links TRBV28 with TRBJ1-4; 8 bases line up with TRBD1. V shed 5 bases and J 6 bases; nucleotides not matched to a gene: 8. The CDR3 is 15 amino acids. Germline V gene lookup returns CDR1 MDHEN and CDR2 SYDVKM. CDR3 loop: CASSPSQGAHEKLFF. For the CDR3, the DNA is TGTGCCAGCAGTCCAAGTCAGGGGGCTCATGAAAAACTGTTTTTT.

The rearrangement joins TRBV15 to TRBJ2-5; TRBD1 is a possible D gene (6 bases). This CDR3 comprises 14 residues. Trimming removed 9 bases from V and 1 base from J, with 15 bases in between. The germline CDR1 and CDR2 sequences are LNHNV and YYDKDF (reference sequence). CDR3 DNA: TGTGCCACATCACGACAGGATACCCAAGAGACCCAGTACTTC. Translation: CATSRQDTQETQYF.

The table lists this clone with a count of one. The chain carries TRBV5-1 and TRBJ2-5; D perhaps matches TRBD1 (5 bases). This CDR3 has 16 amino acids. Germline loops: CDR1 SGHRS, CDR2 YFSETQ. The germline V and J ends were trimmed by 4 bases and 2 bases, with 18 bases remaining between them. CDR3 sequence (DNA): TGCGCCAGCAGCCCTGCCGTGGCAGGGCATCAAGAGACCCAGTACTTC. This translates into CASSPAVAGHQETQYF. The whole variable domain, remainder taken from reference TRBV5-1 and TRBJ2-5, is KAGVTQTPRYLIKTRGQQVTLSCSPISGHRSVSWYQQTPGQGLQFLFEYFSETQRNKGNFPGRFSGRQFSNSRSEMNVSTLELGDSALYLCASSPAVAGHQETQYFGPGTRLLVL.

The V and J genes are TRBV9 and TRBJ2-2; weak D call: TRBD2 (6 bases). CDR1 and CDR2 from the germline V gene are SGDLS and YYNGEE. This CDR3 is built from 15 residues. V was trimmed by 7 bases and J by 9 bases, leaving 22 bases between them. CDR3 nucleotide sequence: TGTGCCAGCGGACCTGTGGGAGGTAGCGTCCGGGAGCTGTTTTTT. This gives the protein CASGPVGGSVRELFF.

The chain carries TRBV28 and TRBJ1-2; the match to TRBD1 covers 8 bases. CDR1 and CDR2 from the germline V gene are MDHEN and SYDVKM. The CDR3 extends over 14 amino acids. Trimming removed 3 bases from V and 8 bases from J; junction bases left unmatched: 8. The CDR3 region has the DNA TGTGCCAGCAGTTTGGCCAGGGGGCTCGGCGGCTACACCTTC. This gives the protein CASSLARGLGGYTF.

The chain joins TRBV28 to TRBJ1-4; 10 bases are a match to TRBD1. Germline V gives CDR1 MDHEN, CDR2 SYDVKM. The length of the CDR3 is 16 residues. Trimming at V came to 1 base and at J to 3 bases, leaving 2 bases not matched to a gene. The CDR3 here is CASSLLGTGANEKLFF. CDR3 DNA: TGTGCCAGCAGTTTATTGGGGACAGGGGCTAATGAAAAACTGTTTTTT.

V is TRBV4-3 and J is TRBJ1-2; weak D call: TRBD1 (6 bases). V lost 1 base and J 8 bases, leaving 17 bases between the germline ends. The CDR3 has 15 residues. Germline V gene sequence: CDR1 LGHNA, CDR2 YSLEER. This CDR3 is CASSQATGGAEGYTF. CDR3 bases: TGCGCCAGCAGCCAAGCCACGGGGGGCGCGGAGGGCTACACCTTC.

The CDR3 spells CASSPTSTNEKLFF. CDR3 in DNA: TGTGCCAGCTCACCAACCTCAACTAATGAAAAACTGTTTTTT. This rearrangement joins TRBV18 to TRBJ1-4; D remains unclear. CDR3 length equals 14 residues. Trimming took 2 bases from V and 0 from J, leaving 4 bases between them. Germline V gives CDR1 KGHSH, CDR2 LQKENI. Together with reference TRBV18 and TRBJ1-4, the CDR3 gives the full variable domain: NAGVMQNPRHLVRRRGQEARLRCSPMKGHSHVYWYRQLPEEGLKFMVYLQKENIIDESGMPKERFSAEFPKEGPSILRIQQVVRGDSAAYFCASSPTSTNEKLFFGSGTQLSVL.

This rearrangement joins TRBV7-2 to TRBJ1-3; D remains unclear. Between the trimmed V and J ends, which lost 1 base and 11 bases, there was a span of 12 bases. CDR1 is SGHTA and CDR2 is FQGNSA in the germline V gene. The CDR3 covers 13 residues. The CDR3 DNA is TGTGCCAGCAGCTTAGGCACGGCGAGGCCCATATATTTT. This translates into CASSLGTARPIYF.

The V call is TRBV4-3, the J call TRBJ2-3; 15 bases are a match to TRBD2. V lost 0 bases, J lost 5 bases, and 6 bases stayed unmatched. CDR1 and CDR2 (germline): LGHNA, YSLEER. CDR3 length: 18 residues. CDR3 coding DNA: TGCGCCAGCAGCCAAGATCGAGTGGGACTAGCGGGAGGAGATACGCAGTATTTT. It translates to CASSQDRVGLAGGDTQYF.

The rearrangement joins TRBV4-3 to TRBJ2-1, with D perhaps matching TRBD2 (5 bases). Trimming left V 0 bases short and J 7 bases short, with 13 bases between. Germline lookup yields CDR1 LGHNA and CDR2 YSLEER. The CDR3 covers 15 residues. The CDR3 nucleotides read TGCGCCAGCAGCCAAGAAGTCGGAGGACGGAATGAGCAGTTCTTC. Translated, it gives CASSQEVGGRNEQFF.

Note on this clone: Different DNA sequences within this sample yield the same CDR3. The chain couples TRBV7-2 to TRBJ2-1, with 9 bases identical to TRBD2. CDR1 is SGHTA, CDR2 FQGNSA, per germline. The V segment lost 0 bases and the J segment 3 bases; nucleotides outside the gene matches: 0. CDR3 length equals 15 residues. CDR3 residues: CASSLASGGYNEQFF. The CDR3 DNA follows: TGTGCCAGCAGCTTAGCTAGCGGGGGCTACAATGAGCAGTTCTTC.

This clone has a handful of counts. The chain joins TRBV5-6 to TRBJ1-3, with D possibly being TRBD1 (6 bases). The CDR3 extends over 14 amino acids. The germline V gene encodes CDR1 SGHDT and CDR2 YYEEEE. Trimming removed 2 bases from V and 3 bases from J, with 9 bases in between. The chain's CDR3 is CASSLWGLGNTIYF. The CDR3 DNA sequence: TGTGCCAGCAGCTTATGGGGGCTTGGAAACACCATATATTTT.

The genes are TRBV6-6 and TRBJ2-1; 7 positions agree with TRBD1. CDR1 and CDR2 from the germline V gene are MNHNY and SVGAGI (reference sequence). The CDR3 totals 15 residues. Trimming at V came to 7 bases and at J to 7 bases, leaving 13 bases not matched to a gene. The CDR3 region is CASTQVWTGRNEQFF. The CDR3 region has the DNA TGTGCCAGCACTCAAGTGTGGACAGGACGAAATGAGCAGTTCTTC.